The 5 T cell receptor beta chains below come from one sample, sequenced in a study of blood T cell repertoires in COVID-19. Here immunoSEQ multiplex PCR was the method, and the copy in TCRdb shows in-frame clones only, minus some. Of about 120,000 clones in the sample, 80% were seen once. Sequencing was carried out using peripheral blood. The source of these receptors is a man aged 55 to 70 with active or convalescent COVID-19.

This chain uses TRBV11-1 with TRBJ2-3; possible D gene TRBD2, 5 bases. V lost 0 bases and J lost 0, with 7 bases in between. This CDR3 is built from 15 residues. The V gene's germline CDR1 is SGHAT and CDR2 FQDESV (reference sequence). The CDR3, as DNA: TGTGCCAGCAGCTTAGCCCTAGCCAGCACAGATACGCAGTATTTT. Amino acids: CASSLALASTDTQYF.

V gene TRBV6-2 or TRBV6-3 combines with J gene TRBJ2-7; 9 nucleotides align to TRBD2. Germline V gene data show CDR1 as MNHEY and CDR2 as SVGEGT. This CDR3 contains 15 residues. V lost 0 bases to trimming and J lost 2 bases; unmatched junction nucleotides: 2. CDR3 loop: CASSYSGGRAYEQYF. CDR3 coding DNA: TGTGCCAGCAGTTACTCGGGCGGGAGGGCCTACGAGCAGTACTTC.

This sequence joins TRBV20-1 and TRBJ2-7; D might be TRBD1 (6 bases). Germline values: CDR1 DFQATT, CDR2 SNEGSKA (reference sequence). This CDR3 is 11 amino acids long. Trimming left V 4 bases short and J 5 bases short, with 9 bases between. CDR3 amino acids: CSANYRDEQYF. The CDR3 DNA sequence: TGCAGTGCTAATTACAGGGACGAGCAGTACTTC.

The rearrangement uses TRBV7-2 and TRBJ2-3; D unclear. The germline V and J ends were trimmed by 1 base and 2 bases, with 7 bases remaining between them. CDR3 length: 14 residues. Germline V gene sequence: CDR1 SGHTA, CDR2 FQGNSA. The CDR3 nucleotides are TGTGCCAGCAGCTTAGGTCCTAACACAGATACGCAGTATTTT. Translation: CASSLGPNTDTQYF.

The rearrangement links TRBV9 to TRBJ2-3; perhaps TRBD2 as D (5 bases). Germline V gene lookup returns CDR1 SGDLS and CDR2 YYNGEE. With 4 bases removed from V and 3 bases from J, the gap between germline ends came to 15 bases. The CDR3 runs to 15 residues. Written as DNA, the CDR3 is TGTGCCAGCAGCTTCAAACTAGTCCTTACAGATACGCAGTATTTT. Protein product: CASSFKLVLTDTQYF.